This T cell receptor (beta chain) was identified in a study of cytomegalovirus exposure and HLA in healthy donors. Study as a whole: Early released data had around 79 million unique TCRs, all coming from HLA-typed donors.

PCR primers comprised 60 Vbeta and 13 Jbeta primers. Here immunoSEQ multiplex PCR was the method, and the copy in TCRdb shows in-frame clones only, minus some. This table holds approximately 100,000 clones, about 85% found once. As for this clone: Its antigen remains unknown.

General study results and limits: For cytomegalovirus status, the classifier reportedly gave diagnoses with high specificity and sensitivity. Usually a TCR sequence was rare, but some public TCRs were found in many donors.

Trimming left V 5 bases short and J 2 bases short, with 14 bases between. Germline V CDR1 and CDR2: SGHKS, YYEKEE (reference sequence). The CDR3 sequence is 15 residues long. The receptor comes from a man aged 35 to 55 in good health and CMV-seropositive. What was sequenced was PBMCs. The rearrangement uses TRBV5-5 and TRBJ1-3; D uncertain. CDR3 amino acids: CASRRTLNPGNTIYF. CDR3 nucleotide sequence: TGTGCCAGCAGAAGAACTTTAAATCCTGGAAACACCATATATTTT.